The clone carrying this T cell receptor beta chain was counted at least ten times. CDR3 length equals 15 residues. Trimming took off 7 bases at V and 2 bases at J, with 17 bases between the two ends. CDR1 and CDR2 (germline): LNHDA, SQIVND (reference sequence). The data derive from a study of technical replicates of blood from a few donors. The table came from immunoSEQ multiplex PCR; TCRdb's copy has only in-frame clones and leaves some out. The data contain some 64,000 clones, 80% to 95% of them singletons. This TCR was sampled from a human donor in good health. Some clones in this sample may be carry-over from other donors' samples. The rearrangement links TRBV19 to TRBJ2-5; TRBD2 might be the D (7 bases). The material sequenced was PBMCs. The CDR3 coding sequence is TGTGCCAGTACTCCCCCGGGGGGCGGACAAGAGACCCAGTACTTC. Its translation: CASTPPGGGQETQYF.